Below, 5 T cell receptor beta chains from the same sample are listed, as sequenced in a study of blood T cell repertoires in COVID-19. Some clones are missing from TCRdb's copy, which holds only in-frame ones; the method was immunoSEQ multiplex PCR. The data contain about 210,000 clones, around 84% of them singletons. The source material was peripheral blood. Receptor source: a woman older than 75 with COVID-19, enrolled during active disease.

The J gene is TRBJ2-2, the V gene TRBV10-2; 10 bases align to TRBD1. Per germline, CDR1 WSHSY and CDR2 SAAADI. The CDR3 extends over 13 amino acids. The V gene end was trimmed by 7 bases and the J gene end by 6 bases; junction bases not matched to a gene: 2. CDR3 sequence: CASKGQGSGELFF. CDR3 in DNA: TGCGCCAGCAAGGGACAGGGGTCCGGGGAGCTGTTTTTT.

V gene TRBV5-1 combines with J gene TRBJ2-3; 15 nucleotides match TRBD2. CDR1 is SGHRS, CDR2 YFSETQ, per germline. V was pared by 2 bases and J by 9 bases, with 4 bases of the junction left unmatched. The length of the CDR3 is 15 residues. DNA for the CDR3: TGCGCCAGCAGCTTTGGGACTAGCGGGGGGACAACGCAGTATTTT. Encoded protein: CASSFGTSGGTTQYF.

This chain connects TRBV5-1 to TRBJ1-6; 8 bases fit TRBD1. This CDR3 contains 13 residues. Germline CDR1 reads SGHRS; CDR2 reads YFSETQ. V trimming: 4 bases; J trimming: 13 bases; junction bases outside the gene matches: 7. DNA for the CDR3: TGCGCCAGCAGCCTGGGACAGGCCTCTCCCCTCCACTTT. It is translated as CASSLGQASPLHF.

The genes are TRBV6-5 and TRBJ1-3; a possible D gene is TRBD1 (6 bases). Germline V gene lookup returns CDR1 MNHEY and CDR2 SVGAGI. Deletions cut 4 bases from V and 3 bases from J, with 13 bases between. The CDR3 sequence is 15 residues long. The CDR3 region has the DNA TGTGCCAGCAGTTTACAGGGAGAGAGTGGAAACACCATATATTTT. It is translated as CASSLQGESGNTIYF.

This clone was detected only once. This chain joins TRBV7-6 and TRBJ2-7, with TRBD2 as a possible D gene (6 bases). Germline CDR1 SGHVS, CDR2 FNYEAQ. This CDR3 is 15 amino acids long. V was clipped by 1 base and J by 0 bases, with 10 bases between them. The CDR3 DNA follows: TGTGCCAGCAGCTTAGAGTTCGGGAGCTCCTACGAGCAGTACGTC. Encoded protein: CASSLEFGSSYEQYV.